This T cell receptor beta chain was observed in a study of T cell repertoires in cytomegalovirus infection. Turning to the study itself: Newly reported HLA-C-restricted and thoroughly characterized HLA-B-restricted CMV epitopes were employed. Public TCR beta signature analysis indicated the presence of both CMV infection and matching HLA type.

Study observations and caveats: What dominated the ex vivo response were HLA-C-restricted CMV-specific TCR beta clonotypes. Using cumulative public TCR beta family frequency, the authors identified those who carried CMV together with the relevant HLA.

CDR1 and CDR2 from the germline V gene are SGHVS and FNYEAQ. This CDR3 is built from 15 residues. Trimming left V 3 bases short and J 5 bases short, with 13 bases between. In TCRdb, the reads were re-called with MiXCR into one record per CDR3 protein. In the table there are about a million distinct CDR3 sequences, approximately 32% of which are singletons. This clonotype was counted ten times or more. Its antigen is unknown. V is TRBV7-6 and J is TRBJ2-2; D perhaps matches TRBD1 (6 bases). Sequencing was performed on cultured CD8+ T cells from PBMCs, taken from culture after CMV antigen stimulation. The TCR originated in a human donor in good health (CMV status not recorded). Some clones in this sample may be carry-over from other donors' samples. The CDR3 DNA reads TGTGCCAGCAGCTTGCGAACAGGGTTGACCGGGGAGCTGTTTTTT. Encoded protein: CASSLRTGLTGELFF.